This T cell receptor beta chain was identified during a study of shared clonotypes between healthy human individuals (dated by TCRdb to between 2020 and 2021). General notes on the study: The cohort comprised two women and a few men aged 18 to 49 years. For each donor, CD4 naive and CD4 memory were each run on three plates, CD8 naive on two plates, and CD8 memory on one plate. The study deeply sequenced blood TCR repertoires of about five healthy adults to estimate repertoire size and the extent of clonotype sharing between individuals. To increase sequencing depth and limit assay-specific biases, different laboratories used diverse techniques to prepare libraries and sequence TCR repertoires. Between about 0.9 and 9 billion PBMCs per donor were obtained by leukapheresis. The full study reports these points: Sampling was restricted to blood, and TCR repertoires in tissue are likely to differ from TCR repertoires in blood. Larger estimated clonotype richness was generally found for naive subsets than for memory subsets. Compared with non-shared clonotypes, clonotypes shared by all four sorted-subset donors had higher generation probabilities. Pairwise subsampling led to the expectation that sequencing depth would affect the degree of clonotype sharing among donors. Even with the large sequencing depth, rarefaction of the sorted-subset datasets indicated that sequencing was incomplete. Because the study included a small number of donors, the genetic and exposure-history diversity represented was limited. Across four donors, approximately 5% of naive CD4, over 3% of naive CD8, around 2.1% of memory CD4, and 0.4% of memory CD8 clonotypes were shared.

Using the deep immunoSEQ assay, TCR CDR3 regions were amplified from genomic DNA by multiplex PCR. Extracted genomic DNA from each cell subset was spread evenly across all wells of several immunoSEQ 96-well plates, with each plate serving as a replicate. For sorted subsets, each replicate PCR was loaded with roughly 190 ng genomic DNA, equivalent to some 31,000 T cell genomes. Purified libraries were quantified with a Qubit 3.0 fluorometer, sized on a Bioanalyzer 2100, and re-quantified with the KAPA Library Quantification kit. Every immunoSEQ 96-well plate was sequenced on a separate single-read 150-cycle Illumina NextSeq 550 flow cell. The study's own analysis went as follows. Because the immunoSEQ output included only junctional sequences and no quality scores, the filtering could not be the same as the filtering used for full-length reads. Sequences were annotated with PyIR, a Python wrapper for IgBLAST v1.9, using IMGT germline references to assign V/J genes and CDR3. Reads with weak V/J assignments (E-value above 1e-6), missing CDR3, stop codons, out-of-frame junctions, or ambiguous translated residues were removed. A V3J clonotype was defined by an identical inferred V gene, J gene, and CDR3 amino acid sequence. Percentage overlap between repertoires was computed as shared unique clonotypes divided by the size of the smaller repertoire. Three approaches were used to assess repertoire richness: RTK rarefaction, the Chao1 estimator, and Recon v2.1 estimates of unobserved clonotypes. For all TCRbeta clonotypes obtained by the gDNA method from a few donors, generation probabilities were computed with OLGA. TCRdb took over this immuneACCESS table, retaining in-frame rearrangements with V and J assigned. Such tables are incomplete; in checked studies, under half of the missing clones stem from an unresolved V gene, and the remainder is unexplained. The V and J calls and clone size were taken over from that table, and D and trimming were inferred from the DNA. The sample includes millions of clones, with approximately 94% observed a single time. More than 0.12% of the sample is in the top ten clones.

The junction carries 7 bases between V and J, which are trimmed by 3 bases and 2 bases respectively. The CDR3 starts with the cysteine, ends with the phenylalanine, and has 13 residues. The read is trimmed to its CDR3 DNA, 39 bases read in frame from base 1. CDR1 GTSNPN and CDR2 SVGIG were looked up in the germline V gene (reference sequence). As concerns this clone: The target of this receptor is not known. Within one base of it there is no much larger clone, and no base qualities were kept.

The donors were healthy, HIV-negative adults who had no recently reported acute infections or vaccinations. Every donor was a Caucasian adult residing in Nashville, Tennessee, USA. Magnetic negative selection was used to enrich CD4+ T cells, after which naive cells were positively selected on CD45RA and the negative fraction became the memory subset. After blood collection by leukapheresis, PBMCs were isolated using Ficoll-Histopaque density gradient centrifugation and then cryopreserved in the vapor phase of liquid nitrogen. Analytical flow cytometry was used to check the purity and quantity of each magnetically sorted T cell population. Genomic DNA was isolated from each sorted fraction and quantified by UV absorbance on a Nanodrop 2000c.

This receptor was obtained from a man aged 18 to 29 in good health. Material: naive CD4+ T cells sorted from blood. This specimen's cell subset or site label, interpreted: CD45RA+ positively selected. The chain uses TRBV30 and TRBJ1-4, with the D gene too uncertain to name. The CDR3 protein is CAWRRFTNEKLFF. The nucleotides are TGTGCCTGGAGGCGGTTCACTAATGAAAAACTGTTTTTT.